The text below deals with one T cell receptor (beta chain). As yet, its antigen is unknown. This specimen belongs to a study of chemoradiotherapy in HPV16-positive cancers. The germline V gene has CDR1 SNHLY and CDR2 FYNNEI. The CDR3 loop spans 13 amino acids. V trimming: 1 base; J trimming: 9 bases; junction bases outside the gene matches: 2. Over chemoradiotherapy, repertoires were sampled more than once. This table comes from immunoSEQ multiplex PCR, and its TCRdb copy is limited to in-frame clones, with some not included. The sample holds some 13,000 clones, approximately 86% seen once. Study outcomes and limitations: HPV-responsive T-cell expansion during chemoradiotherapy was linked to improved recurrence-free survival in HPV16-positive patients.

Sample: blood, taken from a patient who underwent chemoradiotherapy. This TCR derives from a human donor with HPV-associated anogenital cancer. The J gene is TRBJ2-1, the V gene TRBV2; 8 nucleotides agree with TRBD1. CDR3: CASSEDRGSEQFF. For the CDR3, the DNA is TGTGCCAGCAGTGAAGACAGGGGGAGTGAGCAGTTCTTC.